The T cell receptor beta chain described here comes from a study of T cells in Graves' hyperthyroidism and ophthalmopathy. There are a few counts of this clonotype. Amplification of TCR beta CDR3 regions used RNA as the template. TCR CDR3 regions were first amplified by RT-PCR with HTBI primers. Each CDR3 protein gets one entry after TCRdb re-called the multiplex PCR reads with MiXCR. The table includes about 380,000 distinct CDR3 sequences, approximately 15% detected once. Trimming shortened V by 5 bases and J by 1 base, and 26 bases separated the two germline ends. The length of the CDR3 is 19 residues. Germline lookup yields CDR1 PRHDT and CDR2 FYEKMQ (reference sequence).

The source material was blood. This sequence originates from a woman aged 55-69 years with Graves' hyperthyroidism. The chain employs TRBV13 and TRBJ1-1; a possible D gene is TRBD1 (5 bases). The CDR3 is CASSPETPTGPIWNTEAFF. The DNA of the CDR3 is TGTGCCAGCAGCCCCGAAACCCCAACGGGACCCATATGGAACACTGAAGCTTTCTTT.